These 23 T cell receptor beta chains were sequenced from one sample in a study of blood T cell repertoires in COVID-19. TCRdb keeps only in-frame clones here, not all; method: immunoSEQ multiplex PCR. The sample carries roughly 230,000 clones, 65% to 90% recorded once. The sample taken for sequencing was peripheral blood. Receptors were obtained from a woman in her forties or fifties with acute or convalescent COVID-19.

V gene TRBV30 combines with J gene TRBJ2-7; 8 bases match TRBD2. J gave up 3 bases and V 5 bases, and 6 bases lay outside the gene matches. Germline V gene lookup returns CDR1 GTSNPN and CDR2 SVGIG (reference sequence). The CDR3 has 13 residues. The CDR3 here is CAWQTLAGYEQYF. DNA of the CDR3: TGTGCCTGGCAAACCCTAGCGGGCTACGAGCAGTACTTC.

Of note for this clone: Distinct nucleotide sequences in the sample also encode this CDR3. The V gene is TRBV7-9, the J gene TRBJ2-5; 11 nucleotides match TRBD1. There are 15 residues in the CDR3. Trimming cost V 3 bases and J 5 bases; bases outside gene matches: 5. Germline CDR1 reads SEHNR; CDR2 reads FQNEAQ (reference sequence). The CDR3 here is CASSFGQGAQETQYF. The CDR3 nucleotides read TGTGCCAGCAGCTTTGGACAGGGGGCTCAGGAGACCCAGTACTTC.

The chain combines TRBV20-1 with TRBJ1-5, with a tentative D call TRBD1 (5 bases). The CDR3 length is 15 residues. Deletions cut 3 bases from V and 4 bases from J, with 16 bases between. Germline V lookup: CDR1 DFQATT, CDR2 SNEGSKA (reference sequence). Here the CDR3 reads CSASRREGVNQPQHF. In DNA form, the CDR3 reads TGCAGTGCTAGTCGCAGGGAAGGGGTAAATCAGCCCCAGCATTTT.

The chain couples TRBV9 to TRBJ2-5, with 9 bases aligning to TRBD2. The germline gives CDR1 SGDLS, CDR2 YYNGEE. The CDR3 spans 15 residues. V lost 0 bases to trimming and J lost 5 bases; unmatched junction nucleotides: 5. DNA for the CDR3: TGTGCCAGCAGCGTAGGAGGCGGGGGGGCCGAGACCCAGTACTTC. Its translation is CASSVGGGGAETQYF.

J is TRBJ2-3 and V is TRBV7-2; 7 bases line up with TRBD2. The CDR3 is 15 residues long. The germline V gene encodes CDR1 SGHTA and CDR2 FQGNSA. J lost 3 bases, V lost 1 base, and 4 bases had no gene match. The DNA of the CDR3 is TGTGCCAGCAGCTTAGGGGGACTATCGACAGATACGCAGTATTTT. Translated, it gives CASSLGGLSTDTQYF.

The chain combines TRBV6-2 or TRBV6-3 with TRBJ1-2; D may be TRBD1 (5 bases). The CDR3 is made up of 12 amino acids. Trimming cost V 5 bases and J 2 bases, with 6 bases left between them. The germline V gene encodes CDR1 MNHEY and CDR2 SVGEGT. The CDR3 here is CASSRQNYGYTF. The CDR3 bases are TGTGCCAGCAGTCGACAGAACTATGGCTACACCTTC.

The chain employs TRBV5-1 and TRBJ2-4; a weak D match, TRBD1 (6 bases). CDR1 is SGHRS, CDR2 YFSETQ, per germline. V dropped 8 bases and J dropped 3 bases, with 15 bases sitting between them. CDR3 length: 14 amino acids. Here the CDR3 reads CASPVGQIKNIQYF. CDR3 coding DNA: TGCGCCAGTCCCGTTGGACAGATCAAAAACATTCAGTACTTC.

The rearrangement joins TRBV19 to TRBJ2-1; 7 bases fit TRBD2. The V gene's germline CDR1 is LNHDA and CDR2 SQIVND (reference sequence). The CDR3 has 14 amino acids. J lost 7 bases, V lost 5 bases, and 8 bases had no gene match. This CDR3 reads CASSSNGRWNEQFF. The CDR3 DNA reads as TGTGCCAGTAGTTCTAACGGGAGGTGGAATGAGCAGTTCTTC. Variable domain in full (rest from reference TRBV19 and TRBJ2-1): DGGITQSPKYLFRKEGQNVTLSCEQNLNHDAMYWYRQDPGQGLRLIYYSQIVNDFQKGDIAEGYSVSREKKESFPLTVTSAQKNPTAFYLCASSSNGRWNEQFFGPGTRLTVL.

This chain uses TRBV4-3 with TRBJ1-4; 8 bases agree with TRBD1. V trimming: 3 bases; J trimming: 6 bases; junction bases outside the gene matches: 0. CDR1 and CDR2 (germline): LGHNA, YSLEER. The CDR3 is made up of 13 amino acids. The CDR3: CASSQDRDEKLFF. CDR3 nucleotide sequence: TGCGCCAGCAGCCAGGACAGGGATGAAAAACTGTTTTTT.

The chain carries TRBV18 and TRBJ1-4, with unresolved D. V was trimmed by 6 bases and J by 3 bases, leaving 14 bases between them. The CDR3 totals 15 residues. Germline values: CDR1 KGHSH, CDR2 LQKENI. CDR3 protein: CASSPSGRSNEKLFF. The CDR3, as DNA: TGTGCCAGCTCCCCGAGCGGGAGATCTAATGAAAAACTGTTTTTT.

The chain employs TRBV19 and TRBJ1-5; a possible D gene is TRBD1 (5 bases). The V gene's germline CDR1 is LNHDA and CDR2 SQIVND (reference sequence). The CDR3 runs 16 residues. Between the trimmed V and J ends, which lost 2 bases and 4 bases, there was a span of 15 bases. The CDR3 sequence: CASSISPSGVNQPQHF. The CDR3 region has the DNA TGTGCCAGTAGTATATCCCCATCGGGGGTGAATCAGCCCCAGCATTTT.

This chain links TRBV5-1 with TRBJ2-1; perhaps TRBD2 as D (6 bases). Germline V gives CDR1 SGHRS, CDR2 YFSETQ. Trimming took 0 bases from V and 0 from J, leaving 16 bases between them. The CDR3 totals 18 residues. The CDR3 here is CASSLGTRDGSSYNEQFF. Written as DNA, the CDR3 is TGCGCCAGCAGCTTGGGGACACGGGACGGGAGCTCCTACAATGAGCAGTTCTTC.

The chain uses TRBV28 and TRBJ1-4; TRBD1 aligns across 10 bases. This CDR3 spans 16 amino acids. J lost 7 bases, V lost 3 bases, and 8 bases had no gene match. The germline V gene has CDR1 MDHEN and CDR2 SYDVKM. This CDR3 reads CASSLGQGTGGEKLFF. The DNA of the CDR3 is TGTGCCAGCAGTTTGGGACAGGGGACTGGAGGTGAAAAACTGTTTTTT.

This sequence joins TRBV28 and TRBJ2-5; no definite D call. Trimming stripped 6 bases from V and 5 bases from J, with 7 bases between. The germline gives CDR1 MDHEN, CDR2 SYDVKM. The CDR3 sequence is 11 residues long. The CDR3 DNA sequence: TGTGCCAGCAGGACACGGGAGACCCAGTACTTC. Translating gives CASRTRETQYF.

This chain uses TRBV7-3 with TRBJ2-5; 8 positions match TRBD2. This CDR3 contains 15 residues. The germline CDR1 and CDR2 sequences are SGHTA and FQGTGA. Trimming took 2 bases from V and 5 from J; bases not matched to a gene: 7. CDR3 DNA sequence: TGTGCCAGCAGCTTAGTGGCGGGGGGATGGGAGACCCAGTACTTC. Translation gives CASSLVAGGWETQYF.

The rearrangement links TRBV7-2 to TRBJ2-3; TRBD2 agrees at 10 bases. Looked up from germline, CDR1 is SGHTA and CDR2 is FQGNSA. The CDR3 is 15 amino acids. V trimming: 3 bases; J trimming: 0 bases; junction bases outside the gene matches: 0. CDR3 amino acids: CASSFSGGSTDTQYF. The CDR3 DNA follows: TGTGCCAGCAGCTTTAGCGGGGGGAGCACAGATACGCAGTATTTT.

This clone was counted only a few times. The rearrangement uses TRBV6-5 and TRBJ1-2; 8 bases line up with TRBD1. The CDR3 runs 14 residues. The germline V gene encodes CDR1 MNHEY and CDR2 SVGAGI. Losses at the gene ends were 6 bases for V and 7 bases for J; bases not matched to a gene: 10. The CDR3 DNA sequence: TGTGCCAGCAGGGCGCCCCAGGGGGCTGGTGGCTACACCTTC. Translated, it gives CASRAPQGAGGYTF.

J is TRBJ2-2 and V is TRBV19, with 11 bases matching TRBD1. The germline gives CDR1 LNHDA, CDR2 SQIVND (reference sequence). Germline trimming cut 7 bases from V and 2 bases from J; bases unmatched to any gene: 6. This CDR3 has 16 amino acids. The CDR3 protein is CASIGGTGGNTGELFF. CDR3 bases: TGTGCCAGTATCGGCGGGACAGGGGGTAACACCGGGGAGCTGTTTTTT. The full variable domain, completed using reference TRBV19 and TRBJ2-2, is DGGITQSPKYLFRKEGQNVTLSCEQNLNHDAMYWYRQDPGQGLRLIYYSQIVNDFQKGDIAEGYSVSREKKESFPLTVTSAQKNPTAFYLCASIGGTGGNTGELFFGEGSRLTVL.

The chain uses TRBV19 and TRBJ2-7; 7 nucleotides align to TRBD1. V lost 10 bases and J lost 3; bases outside the gene matches: 3. Germline V gene data show CDR1 as LNHDA and CDR2 as SQIVND (reference sequence). The CDR3 sequence is 11 residues long. CDR3 coding DNA: TGTGCCACAGGGACAGTCTACGAGCAGTACTTC. Protein: CATGTVYEQYF.

This clone occurred many times. The chain is built from TRBV4-1 and TRBJ2-3; weak D call: TRBD2 (5 bases). CDR3 length: 15 amino acids. V was trimmed by 3 bases and J by 3 bases, leaving 13 bases between them. CDR1 is MGHRA, CDR2 YSYEKL, per germline. The CDR3: CASSQEGLGTDTQYF. CDR3 DNA: TGCGCCAGCAGCCAGGAAGGACTGGGAACAGATACGCAGTATTTT.

This sequence joins TRBV21-1 and TRBJ1-3; the DNA was not used to check the table's D call, TRBD1. TRBV21-1 is a documented pseudogene. The CDR3 extends over 17 amino acids. CDR3 DNA: TGTGCCAGCAGCAAAAAAGGTCGGGCAGGGTCGGGAAACACCATATATTTT. This sequence encodes CASSKKGRAGSGNTIYF.

The chain joins TRBV7-9 to TRBJ1-2; 8 bases align to TRBD1. CDR1 SEHNR and CDR2 FQNEAQ come from the germline V gene (reference sequence). The CDR3 runs to 14 residues. The ends lost 5 bases at V and 8 bases at J; junction bases unmatched: 10. The CDR3 DNA reads as TGTGCCAGCAGCCCAGGGGGCCAGGGATGGGGCTACACCTTC. Protein sequence: CASSPGGQGWGYTF.

V and J are TRBV15 and TRBJ2-5, with 7 bases lining up with TRBD1. Germline CDR1 LNHNV, CDR2 YYDKDF (reference sequence). V lost 0 bases and J lost 5; bases outside the gene matches: 9. The CDR3 loop spans 16 amino acids. The DNA for the CDR3 is TGTGCCACCAGCAGAGATCGAGTCACAGGGGTGGAGACCCAGTACTTC. Protein product: CATSRDRVTGVETQYF.